These 3 T cell receptor beta chains were all obtained from the same sample, sequenced in a study of T cell responses to AZD1222 COVID-19 vaccine. Clones were read by immunoSEQ multiplex PCR, and TCRdb kept only the in-frame ones, dropping some. The data hold about 150,000 clones, with approximately 80% observed a single time. This sample comprised peripheral blood, obtained on day 0 of AZD1222 vaccination. The origin of the receptors is an adult in good health.

This clone was observed a few times. This chain connects TRBV30 to TRBJ1-6; 7 nucleotides agree with TRBD1. With V trimmed by 4 bases and J by 9 bases, 9 bases remained unmatched. Germline V CDR1 and CDR2: GTSNPN, SVGIG (reference sequence). The CDR3 spans 14 residues. CDR3 sequence: CAWNPQGGGSPLHF. CDR3 nucleotides: TGTGCCTGGAACCCCCAGGGGGGGGGTTCACCCCTCCACTTT. The full variable domain, with the rest looked up from reference TRBV30 and TRBJ1-6, is SQTIHQWPATLVQPVGSPLSLECTVEGTSNPNLYWYRQAAGRGLQLLFYSVGIGQISSEVPQNLSASRPQDRQFILSSKKLLLSDSGFYLCAWNPQGGGSPLHFGNGTRLTVT.

The genes are TRBV2 and TRBJ2-7, with D maybe TRBD2 (5 bases). Germline values: CDR1 SNHLY, CDR2 FYNNEI. The V end lost 6 bases, the J end lost 2 bases, and 11 bases lay between the germline ends. The CDR3 runs to 13 residues. The chain's CDR3 is CASSWAGTYEQYF. CDR3 nucleotide sequence: TGTGCCAGCAGCTGGGCCGGGACCTACGAGCAGTACTTC.

V gene TRBV6-5 combines with J gene TRBJ2-2; D is unresolved. The CDR3 contains 13 residues. Germline V gene lookup returns CDR1 MNHEY and CDR2 SVGAGI. The V end was cut by 6 bases, the J end by 5 bases, with 10 bases between. The CDR3 sequence: CASRPDWTGELFF. The CDR3 DNA follows: TGTGCCAGCAGACCCGACTGGACCGGGGAGCTGTTTTTT.